This T cell receptor beta chain came from a study of shared clonotypes between healthy human individuals. The germline V and J ends were trimmed by 0 bases and 0 bases, with 5 bases remaining between them. CDR1 MGHRA and CDR2 YSYEKL come from the germline V gene. This CDR3 spans 14 amino acids. CD45RO negativity and positive selection for CCR7 defined naive CD8 cells, a population that excluded terminally differentiated effector memory CD45RA+ cells. The repertoire was sequenced with immunoSEQ multiplex PCR; TCRdb's copy has only in-frame clones and lacks some. The sample carries fewer than 1 million clones, approximately 96% recorded once.

The chain links TRBV4-1 to TRBJ1-1; D is uncertain. This sequence was found in a man younger than 40 in good health. The sequenced material came from naive CD8+ T cells sorted from blood. CDR3 DNA sequence: TGCGCCAGCAGCCAAGAGAAGATGAACACTGAAGCTTTCTTT. Translating gives CASSQEKMNTEAFF.